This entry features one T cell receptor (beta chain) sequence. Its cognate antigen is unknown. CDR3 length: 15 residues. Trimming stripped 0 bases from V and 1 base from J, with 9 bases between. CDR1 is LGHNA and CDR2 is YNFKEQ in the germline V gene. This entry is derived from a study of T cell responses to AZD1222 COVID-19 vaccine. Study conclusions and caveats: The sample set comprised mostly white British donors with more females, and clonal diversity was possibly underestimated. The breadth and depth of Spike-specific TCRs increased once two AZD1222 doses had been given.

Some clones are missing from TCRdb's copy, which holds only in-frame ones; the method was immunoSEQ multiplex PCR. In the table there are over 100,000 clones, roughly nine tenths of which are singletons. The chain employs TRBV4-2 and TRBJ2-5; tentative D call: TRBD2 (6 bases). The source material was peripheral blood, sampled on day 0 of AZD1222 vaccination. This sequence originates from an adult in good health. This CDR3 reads CASSQDRDSQETQYF. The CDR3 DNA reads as TGTGCCAGCAGCCAAGACCGGGACTCCCAAGAGACCCAGTACTTC.